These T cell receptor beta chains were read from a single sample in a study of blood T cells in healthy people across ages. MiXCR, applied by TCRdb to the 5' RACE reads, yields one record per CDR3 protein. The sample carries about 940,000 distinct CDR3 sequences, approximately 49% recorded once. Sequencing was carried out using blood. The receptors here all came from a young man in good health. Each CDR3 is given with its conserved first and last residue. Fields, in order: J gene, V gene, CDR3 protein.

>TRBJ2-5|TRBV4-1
CASRGDSNQETQYF
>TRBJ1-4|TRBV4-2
CASSQKPVVAGLNEKLFF
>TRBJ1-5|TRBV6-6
CASSYIQHNNQPQHF
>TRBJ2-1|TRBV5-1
CVSSLGPSGSHNEQFF
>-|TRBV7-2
CASSFLALHYEQYF
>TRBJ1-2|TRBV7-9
CASSLVRLNYGYTF
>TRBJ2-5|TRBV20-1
CSGRGADEQYF
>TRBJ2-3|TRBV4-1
CASSRGPVGTDTQYF
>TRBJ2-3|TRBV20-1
CSARDRAAGGTGTQYF
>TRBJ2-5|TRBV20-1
CSASPGGIRGTQYF
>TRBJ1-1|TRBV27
CASSKGHTEAFF
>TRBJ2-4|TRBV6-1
CASSEAHNIQYF
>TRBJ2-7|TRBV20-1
CSAQPDSNSYEQYF
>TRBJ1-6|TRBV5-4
CASRSESGDSPLHF
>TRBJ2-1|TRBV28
CASSFERSSYNEQFF
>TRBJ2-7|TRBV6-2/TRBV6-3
CASSYSAGIYEQYF
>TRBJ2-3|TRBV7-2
CASSFRGGYRTDTQYF
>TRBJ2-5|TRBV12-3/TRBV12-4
CASSSQSGSGETQYF
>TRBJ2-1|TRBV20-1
CSASTLAGGRREQFF
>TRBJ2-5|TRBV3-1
CASSQGIGELAGIQETQYF
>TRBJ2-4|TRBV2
CASIVGEGGKNIQYF
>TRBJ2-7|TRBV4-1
CASSQDAGPYEQYF
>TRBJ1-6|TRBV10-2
CASIPGQGNYNSPLHF
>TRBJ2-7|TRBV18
CASSPSRDSYEQYF
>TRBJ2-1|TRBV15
CATSRRPLEYEQFF
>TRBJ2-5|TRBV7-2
CASSRGGTEETQYF
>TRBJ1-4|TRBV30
CAWDSSGTNEKLFF
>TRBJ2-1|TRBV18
CASSLRTSGGEDEQFF
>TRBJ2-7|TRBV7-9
CASSHRDRNYEQYF
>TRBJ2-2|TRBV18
CASSTGGNTGELFF
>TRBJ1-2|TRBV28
CASSDPNYGYTF
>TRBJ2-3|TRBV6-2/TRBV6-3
CARSSPRSTDTQYF
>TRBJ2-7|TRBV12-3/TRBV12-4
CASSSLGSGKGYEQYF
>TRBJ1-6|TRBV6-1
CASSLGKGAIDGSPLHF
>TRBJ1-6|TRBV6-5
CATTRNYNSPLHF
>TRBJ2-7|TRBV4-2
CASSQEELSYEQYF
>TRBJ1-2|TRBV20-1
CSAPQGDYGYTF
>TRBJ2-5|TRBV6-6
CASSYSVAMETQYF
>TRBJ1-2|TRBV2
CASSDEAGGTTNYGYTF
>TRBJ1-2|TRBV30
CAWTGQGFYGYTF
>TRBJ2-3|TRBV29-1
CSVRAAETQYF
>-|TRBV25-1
CASSEHFGGEQYF